Below are 21 T cell receptor beta chains sequenced from a single sample in a study of blood T cell repertoires in COVID-19. Profiling relied on immunoSEQ multiplex PCR, and the TCRdb table lists in-frame clones only, not all of them. The sample holds roughly 290,000 clones, 70% to 85% seen once. Sequencing was carried out using peripheral blood. The receptors derive from a human donor with COVID-19, enrolled during active disease. The donor label of this sample is uncertain.

This clone was detected once. The chain recombines TRBV2 with TRBJ1-4; tentatively, D is TRBD1 (6 bases). V was pared by 6 bases and J by 5 bases, with 19 bases between. Germline assignment: CDR1 SNHLY and CDR2 FYNNEI. The CDR3 runs to 16 residues. The CDR3 nucleotides read TGTGCCAGCAGCGTGAGCCCGGACAGTCTAAATGAAAAACTGTTTTTT. This encodes CASSVSPDSLNEKLFF.

The chain joins TRBV7-9 to TRBJ2-7; 7 positions agree with TRBD2. Germline assignment: CDR1 SEHNR and CDR2 FQNEAQ (reference sequence). Germline trimming cut 2 bases from V and 6 bases from J; bases unmatched to any gene: 4. The CDR3 covers 13 residues. CDR3 nucleotides: TGTGCCAGCAGCTTACCCTCGGGAGGCGAGCAGTACTTC. It specifies CASSLPSGGEQYF.

The chain joins TRBV10-3 to TRBJ1-1, with 7 positions matching TRBD1. The V segment lost 4 bases and the J segment 1 base; nucleotides outside the gene matches: 3. The germline CDR1 and CDR2 sequences are ENHRY and SYGVKD. The CDR3 runs to 14 residues. CDR3 bases: TGTGCCATCAGTGCTGACAGGGAGAACACTGAAGCTTTCTTT. This encodes CAISADRENTEAFF.

This sequence joins TRBV29-1 and TRBJ2-3, with TRBD1 matching over 10 bases. The CDR3 length is 13 residues. The V and J ends lost 6 bases and 6 bases, in that order; junction bases with no gene match: 6. Germline-derived CDR1 and CDR2 are SQVTM and ANQGSEA. CDR3 coding DNA: TGCAGCGTCCGGGACAGGGGCCGCGATACGCAGTATTTT. Residues: CSVRDRGRDTQYF.

The V and J genes are TRBV28 and TRBJ1-2; weak D call: TRBD1 (6 bases). The CDR3 is made up of 16 amino acids. The V and J ends lost 6 bases and 4 bases respectively, with 21 bases between them. Per germline, CDR1 MDHEN and CDR2 SYDVKM. DNA of the CDR3: TGTGCCAGCAGCGTACAGGGTGGAGGTAGGGGCTATGGCTACACCTTC. It yields the protein CASSVQGGGRGYGYTF.

The rearrangement joins TRBV2 to TRBJ1-4, with D possibly matching TRBD1 (5 bases). Germline V gene data show CDR1 as SNHLY and CDR2 as FYNNEI. The CDR3 extends over 16 amino acids. V lost 4 bases to trimming and J lost 0 bases, with 12 bases between them. CDR3 region: CASSVRTQATNEKLFF. DNA of the CDR3: TGTGCCAGCAGTGTAAGGACACAGGCAACTAATGAAAAACTGTTTTTT.

The V and J genes are TRBV28 and TRBJ1-1, with D unclear. V was shortened by 5 bases and J by 1 base, with 5 bases between the two germline ends. This CDR3 comprises 12 residues. Germline loops: CDR1 MDHEN, CDR2 SYDVKM. The chain's CDR3 is CASSEQNTEAFF. For the CDR3, the DNA is TGTGCCAGCAGTGAGCAGAACACTGAAGCTTTCTTT. The whole variable domain, filled in from reference TRBV28 and TRBJ1-1, reads DVKVTQSSRYLVKRTGEKVFLECVQDMDHENMFWYRQDPGLGLRLIYFSYDVKMKEKGDIPEGYSVSREKKERFSLILESASTNQTSMYLCASSEQNTEAFFGQGTRLTVV.

V and J are TRBV29-1 and TRBJ1-2; D remains unclear. The V gene lost 7 bases and the J gene lost 4 bases, with 13 bases spanning the gap. The germline CDR1 and CDR2 sequences are SQVTM and ANQGSEA. This CDR3 region has 12 residues. The CDR3 sequence: CSEYRRRYGYTF. The CDR3 DNA follows: TGCAGCGAATATCGGAGACGCTATGGCTACACCTTC.

The V and J genes are TRBV19 and TRBJ1-2; D is uncertain. V dropped 8 bases and J dropped 0 bases, with 16 bases sitting between them. This CDR3 comprises 15 residues. Germline CDR1 and CDR2: LNHDA and SQIVND (reference sequence). CDR3 sequence reads: CASVRRVETNYGYTF. The CDR3 coding sequence is TGTGCCAGTGTTAGGCGGGTCGAGACTAACTATGGCTACACCTTC.

The V call is TRBV7-3, the J call TRBJ2-6, with TRBD2 identical over 11 bases. The CDR3 runs 18 residues. Trimming at V came to 2 bases and at J to 4 bases, leaving 7 bases not matched to a gene. The V gene's germline CDR1 is SGHTA and CDR2 FQGTGA. CDR3 DNA: TGTGCCAGCAGCTTACTAGCGGGAGGCAAGTCCGGGGCCAACGTCCTGACTTTC. This gives the protein CASSLLAGGKSGANVLTF. Filled out from reference TRBV7-3 and TRBJ2-6, the complete variable domain reads GAGVSQTPSNKVTEKGKYVELRCDPISGHTALYWYRQSLGQGPEFLIYFQGTGAADDSGLPNDRFFAVRPEGSVSTLKIQRTERGDSAVYLCASSLLAGGKSGANVLTFGAGSRLTVL.

The chain couples TRBV24-1 to TRBJ2-3; a weak D match, TRBD1 (7 bases). CDR3 length: 19 amino acids. Trimming stripped 3 bases from V and 1 base from J, with 22 bases between. Germline CDR1 reads KGHDR; CDR2 reads SFDVKD. The DNA for the CDR3 is TGTGCCACCAGTGATCAGGGGGGACCCGGGCCTCGGGGCACAGATACGCAGTATTTT. Protein: CATSDQGGPGPRGTDTQYF.

The chain joins TRBV19 to TRBJ2-1, with a weak D call TRBD2 (6 bases). V was clipped by 9 bases and J by 7 bases, with 16 bases between them. Germline lookup yields CDR1 LNHDA and CDR2 SQIVND (reference sequence). CDR3 length equals 13 residues. The CDR3 coding sequence is TGTGCCAGCCTAGACGGGAGAACGAATGAGCAGTTCTTC. Amino acids: CASLDGRTNEQFF.

This chain links TRBV5-5 with TRBJ2-3, with a tentative D call TRBD2 (6 bases). Germline-derived CDR1 and CDR2 are SGHKS and YYEKEE (reference sequence). The CDR3 covers 14 residues. The V and J ends lost 4 bases and 0 bases respectively, with 9 bases between them. Written as DNA, the CDR3 is TGTGCCAGCAGCACGAGCGGGAGCACAGATACGCAGTATTTT. Protein product: CASSTSGSTDTQYF.

The genes are TRBV25-1 and TRBJ1-1, with 8 positions matching TRBD1. Germline loops: CDR1 MGHDK, CDR2 SYGVNS. Losses at the gene ends were 9 bases for V and 2 bases for J; bases not matched to a gene: 5. The CDR3 contains 13 residues. The CDR3 nucleotides read TGTGCCAGTATAGACAGGGGTAACACTGAAGCTTTCTTT. Amino acids: CASIDRGNTEAFF. Complete variable domain (other parts from reference TRBV25-1 and TRBJ1-1): EADIYQTPRYLVIGTGKKITLECSQTMGHDKMYWYQQDPGMELHLIHYSYGVNSTEKGDLSSESTVSRIRTEHFPLTLESARPSHTSQYLCASIDRGNTEAFFGQGTRLTVV.

This clone was picked up one time. The chain links TRBV5-4 to TRBJ2-5; D unclear. The CDR3 extends over 14 amino acids. V was clipped by 4 bases and J by 3 bases, with 13 bases between them. The germline V gene has CDR1 SGHNT and CDR2 YYREEE (reference sequence). CDR3 sequence: CASSKTGAEETQYF. As DNA, the CDR3 is TGTGCCAGCAGCAAAACCGGAGCAGAAGAGACCCAGTACTTC.

The V and J genes are TRBV4-3 and TRBJ2-3; 11 bases line up with TRBD1. The trim removed 0 bases at V and 7 bases at J, leaving 6 bases unmatched. The CDR3 totals 16 residues. Germline loops: CDR1 LGHNA, CDR2 YSLEER. CDR3 sequence: CASSQDPGTGGNTQYF. The DNA of the CDR3 is TGCGCCAGCAGCCAAGATCCCGGGACAGGGGGTAATACGCAGTATTTT.

The V and J genes are TRBV5-1 and TRBJ2-7; D is unresolved. The germline V and J ends were trimmed by 4 bases and 0 bases, with 17 bases remaining between them. Looked up from germline, CDR1 is SGHRS and CDR2 is YFSETQ. This CDR3 is 16 amino acids long. CDR3 protein: CASSPILGLNSYEQYF. Here the CDR3 DNA reads TGCGCCAGCAGCCCCATCCTAGGCCTGAACTCCTACGAGCAGTACTTC.

For this clone: The same CDR3 arises from other DNA sequences in this sample as well. The chain carries TRBV11-3 and TRBJ1-1; 7 bases match TRBD1. The germline CDR1 and CDR2 sequences are SGHNT and YENEEA. V was clipped by 3 bases and J by 5 bases; unmatched bases: 6. This CDR3 contains 14 residues. In DNA, the CDR3 is TGTGCCAGCAGCTTGGGCAGGGGGAATACTGAAGCTTTCTTT. Its protein is CASSLGRGNTEAFF.

CDR3 in DNA: TGCGCCAGCCGTAGGGATCGACAGCTGAACACTGAAGCTTTCTTT. This gives the protein CASRRDRQLNTEAFF. V usage is TRBV5-1 and J usage is TRBJ1-1, with D tentatively TRBD1 (5 bases). Between the trimmed V and J ends, which lost 7 bases and 0 bases, there was a span of 16 bases. CDR1 is SGHRS and CDR2 is YFSETQ in the germline V gene. This CDR3 is 15 amino acids long.

The chain couples TRBV19 to TRBJ2-2; unclear D gene. Germline CDR1 and CDR2: LNHDA and SQIVND (reference sequence). The CDR3 sequence is 16 residues long. The V gene lost 7 bases and the J gene lost 5 bases, with 20 bases spanning the gap. CDR3 loop: CASTPRLLVTTGELFF. CDR3 DNA: TGTGCCAGTACACCGCGATTGTTAGTCACTACCGGGGAGCTGTTTTTT.

This clone was observed a few times. The V gene is TRBV19, the J gene TRBJ1-3; the match to TRBD1 covers 7 bases. CDR1 and CDR2 from the germline V gene are LNHDA and SQIVND (reference sequence). CDR3 size: 14 residues. Trimming removed 7 bases from V and 4 bases from J; junction bases left unmatched: 7. CDR3 sequence reads: CASKSTGEGNTIYF. DNA of the CDR3: TGTGCCAGTAAATCTACAGGGGAAGGAAACACCATATATTTT. The full variable domain, rest sourced from reference TRBV19 and TRBJ1-3, is DGGITQSPKYLFRKEGQNVTLSCEQNLNHDAMYWYRQDPGQGLRLIYYSQIVNDFQKGDIAEGYSVSREKKESFPLTVTSAQKNPTAFYLCASKSTGEGNTIYFGEGSWLTVV.